This passage covers 8 T cell receptor beta chains from one sample sequenced in a study of blood T cell repertoires in COVID-19. Repertoires were generated with immunoSEQ multiplex PCR, while TCRdb's copy carries only in-frame clones and drops some. This sample has about 330,000 clones, with 80% to 90% found just once. Input material: PBMCs or T cells enriched from blood (not recorded which). The receptors originated from a young man who had recovered from COVID-19.

The chain couples TRBV5-1 to TRBJ1-6; TRBD1 matches at 7 bases. This CDR3 is built from 13 residues. J lost 11 bases, V lost 3 bases, and 5 bases had no gene match. CDR1 is SGHRS and CDR2 is YFSETQ in the germline V gene. CDR3 protein: CASSSDRQAPLHF. CDR3 coding DNA: TGCGCCAGCAGCTCGGACAGGCAGGCACCCCTCCACTTT.

The rearrangement links TRBV6-5 to TRBJ1-2; D perhaps matches TRBD1 (6 bases). The V gene's germline CDR1 is MNHEY and CDR2 SVGAGI. The CDR3 covers 13 residues. Trimming cost V 4 bases and J 6 bases, with 12 bases left between them. The CDR3 DNA sequence: TGTGCCAGCAGTTTTAAACAGGGCAATGGCTACACCTTC. Translating it yields CASSFKQGNGYTF.

The CDR3 DNA follows: TGTGCCAGCAGTCCGGGACAGGGAGTTAACGAAAAACTGTTTTTT. It translates to CASSPGQGVNEKLFF. The chain has TRBV28 and TRBJ1-4, with TRBD1 matching 9 bases. The length of the CDR3 is 15 residues. V lost 5 bases and J lost 8; bases outside the gene matches: 9. Germline V gives CDR1 MDHEN, CDR2 SYDVKM.

This chain connects TRBV5-1 to TRBJ2-7, with D perhaps TRBD1 (6 bases). CDR3 size: 15 residues. CDR1 is SGHRS and CDR2 is YFSETQ in the germline V gene. Trimming took off 1 base at V and 2 bases at J, with 13 bases between the two ends. This CDR3 is CASSLHRATPYEQYF. The CDR3 nucleotides read TGCGCCAGCAGCTTGCACAGGGCAACCCCCTACGAGCAGTACTTC.

This chain joins TRBV27 and TRBJ2-1; TRBD1 matches 8 bases. The junction had 8 bases not matched to a gene; V was cut back by 6 bases and J by 7 bases. The germline V gene has CDR1 MNHEY and CDR2 SMNVEV (reference sequence). This CDR3 region has 14 residues. CDR3 sequence (DNA): TGTGCCAGCAGCCCGACAGGGGTGGGGAATGAGCAGTTCTTC. Protein product: CASSPTGVGNEQFF.

V is TRBV27 and J is TRBJ1-2; 8 bases agree with TRBD1. Unmatched junction bases numbered 14, after V lost 7 bases and J lost 4 bases. The CDR3 totals 16 residues. Germline V gives CDR1 MNHEY, CDR2 SMNVEV (reference sequence). The CDR3 spells CASTTTMGQELYGYTF. In nucleotides, the CDR3 is TGTGCCAGCACGACTACAATGGGACAGGAGCTCTATGGCTACACCTTC.

The chain carries TRBV28 and TRBJ2-6, with TRBD1 identical over 7 bases. Per germline, CDR1 MDHEN and CDR2 SYDVKM. The CDR3 runs to 15 residues. The V and J ends lost 6 bases and 2 bases, in that order; junction bases with no gene match: 4. The CDR3 DNA follows: TGTGCCAGCAGCACAGGGGCGACTGGGGCCAACGTCCTGACTTTC. Protein: CASSTGATGANVLTF.

The genes are TRBV19 and TRBJ1-3; no firm D call. The CDR3 is 15 amino acids. V was pared by 1 base and J by 2 bases, with 9 bases between. Germline values: CDR1 LNHDA, CDR2 SQIVND (reference sequence). The CDR3: CASSIVRKTGNTIYF. The CDR3 coding sequence is TGTGCCAGTAGTATAGTGCGGAAGACTGGAAACACCATATATTTT.